Listed here are 29 T cell receptor beta chains from one sample, sequenced in a study of OX40 agonist ivuxolimab in advanced cancers. Libraries were constructed by the immunoSEQ multiplex PCR assay. TCRdb retrieved this table from immuneACCESS and kept in-frame rearrangements only. Not all clones are present; in checked studies, unresolved V genes account for under half, and no reason is known for the remainder. The sample contains about 74,000 clones, roughly 80% of them found a single time. The ten biggest clones cover 2% to 2.5% of the sample. The sequenced sample was CD4+ or CD8+ T cells sorted from blood, obtained in a trial of the OX40 agonist ivuxolimab. These receptors all stem from an adult with an advanced solid tumor such as melanoma, head and neck, liver or kidney cancer.

This clone has only a few counts. The CDR3 spells CASRQGDQPQHF. The DNA for the CDR3 is TGTGCCAGCAGACAGGGAGATCAGCCCCAGCATTTT. The chain couples TRBV6-5 to TRBJ1-5, with D possibly being TRBD1 (6 bases). Germline CDR1 MNHEY, CDR2 SVGAGI. V gave up 6 bases and J gave up 5 bases, with 8 bases separating them. The CDR3 runs 12 residues.

This chain connects TRBV5-6 to TRBJ2-2, with 11 bases matching TRBD2. There are 16 residues in the CDR3. Germline V CDR1 and CDR2: SGHDT, YYEEEE. J lost 6 bases, V lost 1 base, and 5 bases had no gene match. The DNA of the CDR3 is TGTGCCAGCAGCTTGCTAGCGGGGGGATATCCCGGGGAGCTGTTTTTT. Amino acids: CASSLLAGGYPGELFF. The whole variable domain, remainder taken from reference TRBV5-6 and TRBJ2-2, is DAGVTQSPTHLIKTRGQQVTLRCSPKSGHDTVSWYQQALGQGPQFIFQYYEEEERQRGNFPDRFSGHQFPNYSSELNVNALLLGDSALYLCASSLLAGGYPGELFFGEGSRLTVL.

This clone was detected a few times. This chain links TRBV28 with TRBJ2-5; 7 positions match TRBD1. This CDR3 has 14 amino acids. V shed 3 bases and J 5 bases; nucleotides not matched to a gene: 6. In germline, CDR1 is MDHEN, CDR2 SYDVKM. CDR3 loop: CASSFEQGEETQYF. CDR3 in DNA: TGTGCCAGCAGTTTCGAGCAGGGGGAGGAGACCCAGTACTTC.

This clone was counted a single time. The chain links TRBV2 to TRBJ2-5; D is possibly TRBD1 (8 bases). V lost 0 bases and J 7 bases, leaving 15 bases between the germline ends. CDR1 is SNHLY and CDR2 is FYNNEI in the germline V gene. This CDR3 region has 15 residues. CDR3 amino acids: CASSEAPGGGGTQYF. CDR3 in DNA: TGTGCCAGCAGTGAAGCCCCAGGGGGCGGGGGGACCCAGTACTTC. The full variable domain, rest sourced from reference TRBV2 and TRBJ2-5, is EPEVTQTPSHQVTQMGQEVILRCVPISNHLYFYWYRQILGQKVEFLVSFYNNEISEKSEIFDDQFSVERPDGSNFTLKIRSTKLEDSAMYFCASSEAPGGGGTQYFGPGTRLLVL.

In this sample, this clone turned up once. The rearrangement joins TRBV4-1 to TRBJ1-5; D is unresolved. V shed 1 base and J shed 1 base, with 8 bases lying between them. The CDR3 runs to 15 residues. CDR1 is MGHRA, CDR2 YSYEKL, per germline. The CDR3 region is CASSQVTRSNQPQHF. The DNA for the CDR3 is TGCGCCAGCAGCCAAGTAACGAGGAGCAATCAGCCCCAGCATTTT.

The rearrangement links TRBV9 to TRBJ2-7; TRBD2 is a possible D gene (5 bases). The CDR3 has 15 amino acids. Germline values: CDR1 SGDLS, CDR2 YYNGEE. The germline V and J ends were trimmed by 3 bases and 2 bases, with 15 bases remaining between them. CDR3 region: CASSGTQEAAYEQYF. The CDR3 nucleotides are TGTGCCAGCAGCGGAACTCAGGAGGCCGCCTACGAGCAGTACTTC.

The V gene is TRBV6-6, the J gene TRBJ1-2; 7 bases are shared with TRBD1. Trimming took 5 bases from V and 4 from J; bases not matched to a gene: 4. Germline lookup yields CDR1 MNHNY and CDR2 SVGAGI (reference sequence). This CDR3 is built from 13 residues. The CDR3 DNA sequence: TGTGCCAGCAGTCTCCGGGACAGCTATGGCTACACCTTC. Amino acids: CASSLRDSYGYTF.

The V gene is TRBV10-2, the J gene TRBJ2-1; maybe TRBD1 (6 bases). V was pared by 6 bases and J by 0 bases, with 12 bases between. The CDR3 spans 15 residues. Germline lookup yields CDR1 WSHSY and CDR2 SAAADI. This CDR3 is CASRPGQGSYNEQFF. The CDR3 DNA reads TGCGCCAGCAGGCCGGGACAAGGCTCCTACAATGAGCAGTTCTTC.

V gene TRBV15 combines with J gene TRBJ2-1, with a tentative D call TRBD2 (7 bases). Germline assignment: CDR1 LNHNV and CDR2 YYDKDF (reference sequence). V dropped 5 bases and J dropped 8 bases, with 19 bases sitting between them. This CDR3 has 15 amino acids. CDR3 residues: CATSFGGGRLDEQFF. The CDR3 DNA reads as TGTGCCACCAGCTTTGGGGGGGGGCGGTTGGATGAGCAGTTCTTC.

The chain joins TRBV19 to TRBJ2-5, with D tentatively TRBD1 (6 bases). V lost 7 bases to trimming and J lost 6 bases, with 18 bases between them. The CDR3 contains 14 residues. Germline V gives CDR1 LNHDA, CDR2 SQIVND (reference sequence). This CDR3 reads CASTMGLGAKTQYF. The CDR3, as DNA: TGTGCCAGTACCATGGGGCTGGGGGCAAAGACCCAGTACTTC.

This clone showed up just once. The V and J genes are TRBV30 and TRBJ2-5; TRBD2 matches at 13 bases. J gave up 5 bases and V 5 bases, and 8 bases lay outside the gene matches. Germline V gene data show CDR1 as GTSNPN and CDR2 as SVGIG (reference sequence). The CDR3 covers 15 residues. Written as DNA, the CDR3 is TGTGCCTGGGGGGGCCAACTAGCGGGAGGGGAGACCCAGTACTTC. Translated, it gives CAWGGQLAGGETQYF.

This chain links TRBV4-3 with TRBJ2-5; no definite D call. V lost 0 bases, J lost 7 bases, and 12 bases lay in between. This CDR3 has 14 amino acids. The germline gives CDR1 LGHNA, CDR2 YSLEER. DNA of the CDR3: TGCGCCAGCAGCCAAGATCTAGGACCGGGGACCCAGTACTTC. Translation gives CASSQDLGPGTQYF.

The V and J genes are TRBV4-2 and TRBJ2-5; 7 positions match TRBD2. The V and J ends lost 1 base and 2 bases, in that order; junction bases with no gene match: 4. Germline V lookup: CDR1 LGHNA, CDR2 YNFKEQ. This CDR3 is 15 amino acids long. CDR3: CASSQGAGEQETQYF. DNA of the CDR3: TGTGCCAGCAGCCAAGGTGCGGGGGAACAAGAGACCCAGTACTTC.

The chain couples TRBV9 to TRBJ2-3; 12 bases align to TRBD2. This CDR3 is built from 17 residues. Germline V gives CDR1 SGDLS, CDR2 YYNGEE. With 2 bases clipped from V and 5 bases from J, the junction kept 9 bases outside the gene matches. The CDR3 here is CASSVSASGGAQDTQYF. DNA of the CDR3: TGTGCCAGCAGCGTCTCTGCTAGCGGGGGGGCCCAAGATACGCAGTATTTT.

V and J are TRBV9 and TRBJ1-6; 8 bases agree with TRBD1. The CDR3 extends over 17 amino acids. Germline V gene sequence: CDR1 SGDLS, CDR2 YYNGEE. J lost 8 bases, V lost 0 bases, and 10 bases had no gene match. This chain's CDR3 is CASSVEDRGYKDSPLHF. The DNA for the CDR3 is TGTGCCAGCAGCGTAGAAGACAGGGGTTATAAGGATTCACCCCTCCACTTT.

The rearrangement joins TRBV18 to TRBJ1-1; no clear D. CDR1 and CDR2 (germline): KGHSH, LQKENI. Trimming left V 1 base short and J 1 base short, with 4 bases between. The CDR3 spans 13 residues. This CDR3 reads CASSPRGNTEAFF. CDR3 DNA sequence: TGTGCCAGCTCACCACGGGGGAACACTGAAGCTTTCTTT.

This chain uses TRBV5-4 with TRBJ2-2; D is uncertain. CDR3 size: 16 residues. Germline CDR1 reads SGHNT; CDR2 reads YYREEE (reference sequence). The ends were cut back, 4 bases at V and 0 bases at J, with 13 bases in the middle. CDR3 region: CASSRRLRANTGELFF. CDR3 DNA: TGTGCCAGCAGCAGAAGGCTCCGCGCGAACACCGGGGAGCTGTTTTTT.

The chain carries TRBV18 and TRBJ2-3, with 7 nucleotides matching TRBD1. CDR1 and CDR2 from the germline V gene are KGHSH and LQKENI. Germline trimming cut 4 bases from V and 5 bases from J; bases unmatched to any gene: 6. The CDR3 is 14 amino acids. The CDR3 region is CASSLNRGIDTQYF. As DNA, the CDR3 is TGTGCCAGCTCACTGAACAGGGGAATAGATACGCAGTATTTT.

The chain employs TRBV5-1 and TRBJ2-1, with D unclear. Per the germline V gene, CDR1 is SGHRS and CDR2 is YFSETQ. CDR3 size: 12 residues. Trimming took 1 base from V and 8 from J, leaving 7 bases between them. CDR3 nucleotides: TGCGCCAGCAGCTTGAACTTGGATGAGCAGTTCTTC. It translates to CASSLNLDEQFF.

The chain uses TRBV6-4 and TRBJ1-1, with D perhaps matching TRBD1 (6 bases). Trimming stripped 5 bases from V and 8 bases from J, with 21 bases between. This CDR3 comprises 15 residues. Germline CDR1 and CDR2: MRHNA and SNTAGT. The CDR3 loop reads CASSRGQQGDLEAFF. The CDR3 nucleotides read TGTGCCAGCAGTCGGGGGCAACAGGGCGACTTAGAAGCTTTCTTT.

CDR3 coding DNA: TGCAGCGTTGAAGATCAAGGGGGATCGTTCTTC. This gives the protein CSVEDQGGSFF. The chain couples TRBV29-1 to TRBJ2-1, with a possible D match to TRBD1 (6 bases). The V and J ends lost 0 bases and 15 bases respectively, with 12 bases between them. The CDR3 loop spans 11 amino acids. Germline V lookup: CDR1 SQVTM, CDR2 ANQGSEA.

The chain is built from TRBV28 and TRBJ1-3; D is unclear. The germline gives CDR1 MDHEN, CDR2 SYDVKM. V was pared by 6 bases and J by 1 base, with 10 bases between. The CDR3 is 14 residues long. In nucleotides, the CDR3 is TGTGCCAGCAGGGTATTGGGATCTGGAAACACCATATATTTT. This sequence encodes CASRVLGSGNTIYF. Full variable domain (remainder filled in from reference TRBV28 and TRBJ1-3): DVKVTQSSRYLVKRTGEKVFLECVQDMDHENMFWYRQDPGLGLRLIYFSYDVKMKEKGDIPEGYSVSREKKERFSLILESASTNQTSMYLCASRVLGSGNTIYFGEGSWLTVV.

V is TRBV28 and J is TRBJ1-5; D might be TRBD1 (6 bases). CDR1 is MDHEN and CDR2 is SYDVKM in the germline V gene. V lost 4 bases and J 1 base, leaving 20 bases between the germline ends. The CDR3 extends over 18 amino acids. CDR3 loop: CASSSPLGGGPSNQPQHF. CDR3 DNA: TGTGCCAGCAGTTCCCCTCTTGGAGGGGGGCCAAGCAATCAGCCCCAGCATTTT.

The chain recombines TRBV11-2 with TRBJ2-7, with D perhaps TRBD2 (6 bases). Germline CDR1 SGHAT, CDR2 FQNNGV. The germline V and J ends were trimmed by 6 bases and 5 bases, with 20 bases remaining between them. The CDR3 sequence is 15 residues long. In DNA, the CDR3 is TGTGCCAGCAGGCCTATGACGGGGCGGGGCGACGAGCAGTACTTC. Protein sequence: CASRPMTGRGDEQYF.

The V and J genes are TRBV28 and TRBJ1-1; tentative D call: TRBD1 (5 bases). Germline V gene data show CDR1 as MDHEN and CDR2 as SYDVKM. The CDR3 covers 16 residues. Trimming left V 2 bases short and J 1 base short, with 14 bases between. CDR3 residues: CASSLGWTTSNTEAFF. The CDR3 DNA reads as TGTGCCAGCAGTTTAGGTTGGACAACATCGAACACTGAAGCTTTCTTT.

A note on this clone: Other DNA sequences in the same sample also yield this CDR3. The rearrangement links TRBV6-5 to TRBJ2-7, with D perhaps assigned TRBD1 or TRBD2 (6 bases each). Germline V lookup: CDR1 MNHEY, CDR2 SVGAGI. The CDR3 is 15 amino acids. V was shortened by 4 bases and J by 1 base, with 14 bases between the two germline ends. The CDR3 DNA follows: TGTGCCAGCAGTTCAGCAGGAGGGGGATCCTACGAGCAGTACTTC. Its translation is CASSSAGGGSYEQYF.

This clone was recorded a few times. The DNA for the CDR3 is TGTGCCAGCAGCTTCTGGAAGGGTGACAATCAGCCCCAGCATTTT. This gives the protein CASSFWKGDNQPQHF. The rearrangement uses TRBV7-2 and TRBJ1-5; no firm D call. CDR1 and CDR2 (germline): SGHTA, FQGNSA. The CDR3 covers 15 residues. The V end lost 3 bases, the J end lost 3 bases, and 12 bases lay between the germline ends.

The sample holds one count of this clone. The genes are TRBV18 and TRBJ1-5; the D is unclear. V was cut by 2 bases and J by 4 bases, with 6 bases left in between. In germline, CDR1 is KGHSH, CDR2 LQKENI. The CDR3 loop spans 13 amino acids. The CDR3, as DNA: TGTGCCAGCTCACCAGGACCGAATCAGCCCCAGCATTTT. Encoded protein: CASSPGPNQPQHF.

The V gene is TRBV9, the J gene TRBJ2-1; weak D call: TRBD1 (6 bases). The germline gives CDR1 SGDLS, CDR2 YYNGEE. The V end was cut by 0 bases, the J end by 9 bases, with 10 bases between. The CDR3 totals 13 residues. CDR3 residues: CASSVDLGGEQFF. Here the CDR3 DNA reads TGTGCCAGCAGCGTAGACTTAGGGGGTGAGCAGTTCTTC.